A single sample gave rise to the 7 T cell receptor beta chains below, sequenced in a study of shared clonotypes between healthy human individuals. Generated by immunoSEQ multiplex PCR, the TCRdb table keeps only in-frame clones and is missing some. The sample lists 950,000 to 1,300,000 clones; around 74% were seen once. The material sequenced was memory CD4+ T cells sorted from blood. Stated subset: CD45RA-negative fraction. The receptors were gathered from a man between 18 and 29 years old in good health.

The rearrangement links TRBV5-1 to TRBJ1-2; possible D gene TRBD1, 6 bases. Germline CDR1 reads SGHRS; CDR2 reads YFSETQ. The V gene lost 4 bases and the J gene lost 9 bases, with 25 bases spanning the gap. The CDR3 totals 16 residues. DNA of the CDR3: TGCGCCAGCAGCGAGGCGGGGGGCGCTGGTAAAGTAAGCTACACCTTC. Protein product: CASSEAGGAGKVSYTF.

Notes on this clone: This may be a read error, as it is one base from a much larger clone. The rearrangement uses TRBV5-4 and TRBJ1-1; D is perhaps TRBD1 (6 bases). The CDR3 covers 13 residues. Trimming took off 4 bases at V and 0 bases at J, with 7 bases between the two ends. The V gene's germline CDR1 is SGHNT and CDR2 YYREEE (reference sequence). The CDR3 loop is CASSGGLNTEAFF. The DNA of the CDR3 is TGTGCCAGCAGCGGGGGGCTGAACACTGAAGCTTTCTTT.

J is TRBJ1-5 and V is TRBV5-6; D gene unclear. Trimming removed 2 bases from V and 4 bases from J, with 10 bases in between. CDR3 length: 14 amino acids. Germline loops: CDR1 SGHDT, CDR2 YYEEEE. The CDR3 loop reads CASSFRTGNQPQHF. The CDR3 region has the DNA TGTGCCAGCAGCTTTCGGACTGGAAATCAGCCCCAGCATTTT.

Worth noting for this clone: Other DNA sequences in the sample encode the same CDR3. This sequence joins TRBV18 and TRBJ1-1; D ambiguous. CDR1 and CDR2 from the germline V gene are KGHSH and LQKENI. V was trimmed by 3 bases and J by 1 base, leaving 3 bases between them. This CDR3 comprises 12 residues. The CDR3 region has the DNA TGTGCCAGCTCACCGCCGAACACTGAAGCTTTCTTT. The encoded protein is CASSPPNTEAFF.

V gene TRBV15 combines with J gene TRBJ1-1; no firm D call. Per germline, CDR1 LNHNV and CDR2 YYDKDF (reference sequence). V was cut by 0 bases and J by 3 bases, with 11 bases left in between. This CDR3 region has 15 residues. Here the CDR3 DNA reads TGTGCCACCAGCAGAGATCTTGGGATGCACACTGAAGCTTTCTTT. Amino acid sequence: CATSRDLGMHTEAFF.

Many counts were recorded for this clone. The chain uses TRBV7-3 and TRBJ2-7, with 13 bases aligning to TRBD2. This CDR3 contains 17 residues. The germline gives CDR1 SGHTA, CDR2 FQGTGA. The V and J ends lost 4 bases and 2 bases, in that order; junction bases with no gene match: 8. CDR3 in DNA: TGTGCCAGCAGCTCCCCGCCGGGACTAGCGGGGCCCTACGAGCAGTACTTC. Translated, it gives CASSSPPGLAGPYEQYF.

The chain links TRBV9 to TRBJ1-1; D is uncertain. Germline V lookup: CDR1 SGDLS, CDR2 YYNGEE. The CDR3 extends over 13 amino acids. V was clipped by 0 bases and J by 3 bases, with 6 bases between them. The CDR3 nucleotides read TGTGCCAGCAGCGTAGGCTATTACACTGAAGCTTTCTTT. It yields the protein CASSVGYYTEAFF.